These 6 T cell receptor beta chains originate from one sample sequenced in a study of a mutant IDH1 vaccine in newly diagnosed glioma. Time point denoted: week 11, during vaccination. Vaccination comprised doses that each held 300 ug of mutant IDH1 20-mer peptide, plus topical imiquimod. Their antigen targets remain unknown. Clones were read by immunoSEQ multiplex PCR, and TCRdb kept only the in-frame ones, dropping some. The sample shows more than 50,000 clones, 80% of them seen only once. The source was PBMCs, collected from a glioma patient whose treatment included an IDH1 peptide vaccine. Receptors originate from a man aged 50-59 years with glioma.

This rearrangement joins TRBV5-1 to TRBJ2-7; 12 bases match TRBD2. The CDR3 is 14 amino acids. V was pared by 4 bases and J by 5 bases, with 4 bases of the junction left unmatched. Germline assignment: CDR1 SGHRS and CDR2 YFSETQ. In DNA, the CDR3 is TGCGCCAGCAGCCTAGCGGGGGGGTATAACGAGCAGTACTTC. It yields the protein CASSLAGGYNEQYF.

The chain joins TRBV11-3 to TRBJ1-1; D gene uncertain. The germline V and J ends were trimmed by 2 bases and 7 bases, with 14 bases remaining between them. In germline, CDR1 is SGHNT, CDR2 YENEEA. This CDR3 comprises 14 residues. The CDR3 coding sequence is TGTGCCAGCAGCTTATCCCGGGTTTTCAGTGAAGCTTTCTTT. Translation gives CASSLSRVFSEAFF.

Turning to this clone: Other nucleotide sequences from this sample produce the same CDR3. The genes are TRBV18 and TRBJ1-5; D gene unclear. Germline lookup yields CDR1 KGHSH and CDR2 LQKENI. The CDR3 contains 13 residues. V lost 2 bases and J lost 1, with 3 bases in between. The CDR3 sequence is CASSPGSNQPQHF. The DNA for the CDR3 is TGTGCCAGCTCACCAGGGAGCAATCAGCCCCAGCATTTT. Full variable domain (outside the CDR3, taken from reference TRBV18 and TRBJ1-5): NAGVMQNPRHLVRRRGQEARLRCSPMKGHSHVYWYRQLPEEGLKFMVYLQKENIIDESGMPKERFSAEFPKEGPSILRIQQVVRGDSAAYFCASSPGSNQPQHFGDGTRLSIL.

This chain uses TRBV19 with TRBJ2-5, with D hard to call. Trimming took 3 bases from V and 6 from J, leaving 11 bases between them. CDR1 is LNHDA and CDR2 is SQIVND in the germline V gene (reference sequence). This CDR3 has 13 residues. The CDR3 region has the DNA TGTGCCAGTAGTATTAGTAGGCAGCAGACCCAGTACTTC. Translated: CASSISRQQTQYF.

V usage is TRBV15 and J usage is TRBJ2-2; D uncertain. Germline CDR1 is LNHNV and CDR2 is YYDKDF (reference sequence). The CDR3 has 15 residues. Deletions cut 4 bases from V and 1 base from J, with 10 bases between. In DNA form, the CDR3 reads TGTGCCACCAGCATAGATCTCCGGAACACCGGGGAGCTGTTTTTT. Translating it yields CATSIDLRNTGELFF.

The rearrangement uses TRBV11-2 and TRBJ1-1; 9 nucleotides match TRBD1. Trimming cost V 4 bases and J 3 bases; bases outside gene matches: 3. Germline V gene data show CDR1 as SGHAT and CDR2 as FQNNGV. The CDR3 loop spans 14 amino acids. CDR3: CASSSRTGDTEAFF. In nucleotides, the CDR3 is TGTGCCAGCAGCTCCCGGACAGGGGACACTGAAGCTTTCTTT.